These 30 T cell receptor beta chains originate from one sample sequenced in a study of blood T cell repertoires in COVID-19. Only in-frame clones appear in the TCRdb table, and some are missing; sequencing was by immunoSEQ multiplex PCR. The sample consists of around 250,000 clones, more than 75% of them appearing once. The sequencing sample was made of peripheral blood. The receptors here all came from a woman aged 60 to 75 who had recovered from COVID-19.

In regard to this clone: Other DNA sequences in this sample translate to the same CDR3. V is TRBV7-2 and J is TRBJ1-5; 7 positions match TRBD1. Germline assignment: CDR1 SGHTA and CDR2 FQGNSA. The CDR3 length is 15 residues. Losses at the gene ends were 2 bases for V and 0 bases for J; bases not matched to a gene: 1. The CDR3 DNA follows: TGTGCCAGCAGCTTAAACAGGGGTAGCAATCAGCCCCAGCATTTT. This gives the protein CASSLNRGSNQPQHF.

The V and J genes are TRBV28 and TRBJ2-7, with TRBD2 matching 8 bases. Germline V gene data show CDR1 as MDHEN and CDR2 as SYDVKM. With 3 bases clipped from V and 6 bases from J, the junction kept 4 bases outside the gene matches. The CDR3 sequence is 13 residues long. CDR3 loop: CASSFGGAREQYF. The CDR3 region has the DNA TGTGCCAGCAGTTTCGGGGGGGCCCGCGAGCAGTACTTC.

The chain combines TRBV11-2 with TRBJ2-2; TRBD1 is a possible D gene (5 bases). The CDR3 sequence is 15 residues long. Germline CDR1 is SGHAT and CDR2 is FQNNGV. Trimming took 1 base from V and 3 from J, leaving 9 bases between them. The CDR3 region is CASSLGGLDTGELFF. In DNA form, the CDR3 reads TGTGCCAGCAGCTTAGGGGGCCTGGACACCGGGGAGCTGTTTTTT.

A remark on this clone: Possible read error: a much larger clone is one base away. The chain couples TRBV2 to TRBJ2-2, with 9 bases aligning to TRBD1. The CDR3 sequence is 15 residues long. The V gene's germline CDR1 is SNHLY and CDR2 FYNNEI. After removal of 2 bases from V and 6 bases from J, the junction contained 4 bases not matched to a gene. The CDR3, as DNA: TGTGCCAGCAGTGAATGGGGACAGGGACCCGGGGAGCTGTTTTTT. Its protein product is CASSEWGQGPGELFF.

This clone showed up just once. The V gene is TRBV7-9, the J gene TRBJ1-2, with D unclear. This CDR3 region has 14 residues. Trimming left V 1 base short and J 7 bases short, with 13 bases between. Germline CDR1 reads SEHNR; CDR2 reads FQNEAQ (reference sequence). CDR3 residues: CASSLEVRRGGYTF. CDR3 sequence (DNA): TGTGCCAGCAGCTTAGAGGTACGGCGGGGTGGCTACACCTTC.

V and J are TRBV19 and TRBJ1-2; D unclear. Trimming took 10 bases from V and 6 from J, leaving 18 bases between them. Germline V gives CDR1 LNHDA, CDR2 SQIVND (reference sequence). The CDR3 is made up of 13 amino acids. The DNA for the CDR3 is TGTGCCATCGCCCGGAGAGGGTCCCATGGCTACACCTTC. Its protein is CAIARRGSHGYTF.

The chain links TRBV7-2 to TRBJ1-1; TRBD1 might be the D (5 bases). The V end was cut by 3 bases, the J end by 3 bases, with 14 bases between. Germline V lookup: CDR1 SGHTA, CDR2 FQGNSA. This CDR3 has 15 amino acids. CDR3 nucleotides: TGTGCCAGCAGCTTTCCCCAGGGAGGAGACACTGAAGCTTTCTTT. Translating it yields CASSFPQGGDTEAFF.

This clone was seen a few times. The rearrangement uses TRBV5-6 and TRBJ1-2; no definite D call. V was cut by 0 bases and J by 4 bases, with 10 bases left in between. CDR3 length: 14 residues. From germline, CDR1 is SGHDT and CDR2 YYEEEE. The CDR3 loop is CASSLVQRPYGYTF. In nucleotides, the CDR3 is TGTGCCAGCAGCTTGGTCCAGCGGCCCTATGGCTACACCTTC.

In its sample, this clone was seen a few times. This chain connects TRBV7-9 to TRBJ1-2, with a possible D match to TRBD1 (6 bases). V was pared by 1 base and J by 1 base, with 16 bases between. Germline V gene lookup returns CDR1 SEHNR and CDR2 FQNEAQ (reference sequence). This CDR3 contains 17 residues. Here the CDR3 reads CASSLGDIRNGNYGYTF. For the CDR3, the DNA is TGTGCCAGCAGCTTAGGGGACATCCGCAACGGTAACTATGGCTACACCTTC.

This rearrangement joins TRBV6-5 to TRBJ2-1; 7 nucleotides match TRBD2. Losses at the gene ends were 5 bases for V and 9 bases for J; bases not matched to a gene: 4. This CDR3 has 12 residues. Germline V CDR1 and CDR2: MNHEY, SVGAGI. In DNA form, the CDR3 reads TGTGCCAGCAGTCGGGGGGAAGGTGAGCAGTTCTTC. Translating gives CASSRGEGEQFF.

The rearrangement links TRBV4-2 to TRBJ2-3; no definite D call. Germline V gives CDR1 LGHNA, CDR2 YNFKEQ. V lost 4 bases and J 6 bases, leaving 8 bases between the germline ends. The CDR3 sequence is 12 residues long. The CDR3 bases are TGTGCCAGCAGCCTATTCGGGGATACGCAGTATTTT. Protein sequence: CASSLFGDTQYF.

The chain carries TRBV28 and TRBJ2-3; D perhaps matches TRBD2 (6 bases). Germline V gene sequence: CDR1 MDHEN, CDR2 SYDVKM. Trimming removed 4 bases at V and 0 bases at J, with 14 bases between. The CDR3 is made up of 16 amino acids. This CDR3 reads CASSSVAEPSTDTQYF. DNA of the CDR3: TGTGCCAGCAGTTCGGTAGCGGAACCTAGCACAGATACGCAGTATTTT. Full variable domain (rest looked up from reference TRBV28 and TRBJ2-3): DVKVTQSSRYLVKRTGEKVFLECVQDMDHENMFWYRQDPGLGLRLIYFSYDVKMKEKGDIPEGYSVSREKKERFSLILESASTNQTSMYLCASSSVAEPSTDTQYFGPGTRLTVL.

The J gene is TRBJ2-5, the V gene TRBV11-3; TRBD1 matches 7 bases. CDR3 length: 15 amino acids. Germline assignment: CDR1 SGHNT and CDR2 YENEEA. V shed 6 bases and J 7 bases; nucleotides not matched to a gene: 14. Written as DNA, the CDR3 is TGTGCCAGCAGTCCAGGGGGTGTCGCGCATGCGACCCAGTACTTC. Translation: CASSPGGVAHATQYF.

The V gene is TRBV16, the J gene TRBJ1-4; 11 nucleotides agree with TRBD1. The junction had 4 bases not matched to a gene; V was cut back by 0 bases and J by 7 bases. The germline V gene encodes CDR1 KGHSY and CDR2 FQNENV. The CDR3 sequence is 16 residues long. The CDR3 loop reads CASSQSDGTGGEKLFF. DNA of the CDR3: TGTGCCAGCAGCCAATCGGACGGGACAGGGGGTGAAAAACTGTTTTTT.

This sequence joins TRBV2 and TRBJ1-2, with D unclear. The germline V gene encodes CDR1 SNHLY and CDR2 FYNNEI. V gave up 5 bases and J gave up 7 bases, with 11 bases separating them. The CDR3 has 12 amino acids. CDR3 DNA: TGTGCCAGCAGTTTCTACACGGGTGGCTACACCTTC. This encodes CASSFYTGGYTF.

This clone was counted a single time. This sequence joins TRBV7-9 and TRBJ2-2; 8 bases match TRBD1. V lost 4 bases, J lost 7 bases, and 2 bases stayed unmatched. Germline CDR1 reads SEHNR; CDR2 reads FQNEAQ (reference sequence). The CDR3 spans 13 residues. The CDR3: CASSSQGGGELFF. The CDR3 DNA reads TGTGCCAGCAGCTCACAGGGGGGCGGGGAGCTGTTTTTT.

The chain uses TRBV6-5 and TRBJ2-7; 10 nucleotides agree with TRBD1. CDR3 length equals 14 residues. V trimming: 6 bases; J trimming: 4 bases; junction bases outside the gene matches: 6. Germline CDR1 MNHEY, CDR2 SVGAGI. The DNA for the CDR3 is TGTGCCAGCAGATCAGGACAGGGGGGGTACGAGCAGTACTTC. Its protein product is CASRSGQGGYEQYF.

The chain couples TRBV7-3 to TRBJ2-2; TRBD1 aligns across 9 bases. Germline lookup yields CDR1 SGHTA and CDR2 FQGTGA. V gave up 2 bases and J gave up 7 bases; unmatched junction bases: 5. CDR3 length: 15 residues. For the CDR3, the DNA is TGTGCCAGCAGCTTACGGGACAGGGATGGCGGGGAGCTGTTTTTT. This sequence encodes CASSLRDRDGGELFF. Supplemented by reference TRBV7-3 and TRBJ2-2, the full variable domain reads GAGVSQTPSNKVTEKGKYVELRCDPISGHTALYWYRQSLGQGPEFLIYFQGTGAADDSGLPNDRFFAVRPEGSVSTLKIQRTERGDSAVYLCASSLRDRDGGELFFGEGSRLTVL.

The rearrangement links TRBV6-6 to TRBJ2-1; 10 bases match TRBD2. Germline V gene sequence: CDR1 MNHNY, CDR2 SVGAGI (reference sequence). After removal of 0 bases from V and 3 bases from J, the junction contained 2 bases not matched to a gene. The CDR3 spans 16 residues. The CDR3 DNA sequence: TGTGCCAGCAGTTACTCGATAGCGGGGGGCTACAATGAGCAGTTCTTC. It translates to CASSYSIAGGYNEQFF.

This chain connects TRBV6-5 to TRBJ2-2; 8 bases agree with TRBD1. This CDR3 has 16 residues. The V segment lost 3 bases and the J segment 0 bases; nucleotides outside the gene matches: 3. Germline-derived CDR1 and CDR2 are MNHEY and SVGAGI. CDR3 nucleotide sequence: TGTGCCAGCAGTTATACGGACAGGGCGAACACCGGGGAGCTGTTTTTT. This encodes CASSYTDRANTGELFF.

CDR3 in amino acids: CASSPRWEGTEAFF. The CDR3 bases are TGTGCCAGCTCACCACGCTGGGAGGGCACTGAAGCTTTCTTT. V is TRBV18 and J is TRBJ1-1, with D uncertain. V was trimmed by 1 base and J by 4 bases, leaving 10 bases between them. This CDR3 has 14 amino acids. The germline V gene encodes CDR1 KGHSH and CDR2 LQKENI.

There are a few counts of this clone. The V and J genes are TRBV4-2 and TRBJ2-7; TRBD2 matches at 11 bases. The ends lost 3 bases at V and 2 bases at J; junction bases unmatched: 6. CDR3 length: 16 residues. Per germline, CDR1 LGHNA and CDR2 YNFKEQ. CDR3 sequence reads: CASSQTTSGAAYEQYF. The CDR3 bases are TGTGCCAGCAGCCAGACGACTAGCGGGGCTGCCTACGAGCAGTACTTC.

The CDR3 DNA reads TGTGCCAGCAGCTTGGTGAGGGATTTGGATTCACCCCTCCACTTT. Amino acid sequence: CASSLVRDLDSPLHF. This rearrangement joins TRBV5-4 to TRBJ1-6, with D uncertain. The CDR3 is 15 residues long. V lost 0 bases and J 8 bases, leaving 12 bases between the germline ends. CDR1 is SGHNT, CDR2 YYREEE, per germline (reference sequence). The full variable domain, with the rest looked up from reference TRBV5-4 and TRBJ1-6, is ETGVTQSPTHLIKTRGQQVTLRCSSQSGHNTVSWYQQALGQGPQFIFQYYREEENGRGNFPPRFSGLQFPNYSSELNVNALELDDSALYLCASSLVRDLDSPLHFGNGTRLTVT.

The CDR3 nucleotides read TGTGCCAGCAGGCTACTAGCAACCGAGCAGTACTTC. Protein product: CASRLLATEQYF. The J gene is TRBJ2-7, the V gene TRBV3-1 (or the pseudogene TRBV3-2), with D tentatively TRBD2 (6 bases). Germline V CDR1 and CDR2: LGHDT, YNNKEL (reference sequence). Trimming removed 6 bases at V and 6 bases at J, with 12 bases between. The CDR3 totals 12 residues.

This chain connects TRBV7-9 to TRBJ2-3; TRBD1 is a possible D gene (5 bases). Deletions cut 5 bases from V and 2 bases from J, with 14 bases between. CDR1 is SEHNR, CDR2 FQNEAQ, per germline (reference sequence). The CDR3 sequence is 15 residues long. This CDR3 is CASSPRQQPTDTQYF. The CDR3 DNA sequence: TGTGCCAGCAGCCCCCGACAGCAACCCACAGATACGCAGTATTTT.

The chain has TRBV11-3 and TRBJ2-5, with 9 bases aligning to TRBD1. J gave up 5 bases and V 5 bases, and 6 bases lay outside the gene matches. The CDR3 is 14 residues long. CDR1 is SGHNT and CDR2 is YENEEA in the germline V gene. For the CDR3, the DNA is TGTGCCAGCAGCCCCGGACAGGGGATGGAGACCCAGTACTTC. It translates to CASSPGQGMETQYF.

The rearrangement joins TRBV6-2 or TRBV6-3 to TRBJ1-2; D unclear. Trimming stripped 4 bases from V and 4 bases from J, with 7 bases between. The CDR3 runs 12 residues. Germline V lookup: CDR1 MNHEY, CDR2 SVGEGT. The CDR3 reads CASSSEAYGYTF. CDR3 DNA: TGTGCCAGCAGTTCTGAGGCCTATGGCTACACCTTC.

The J gene is TRBJ2-7, the V gene TRBV6-5, with 11 bases that match TRBD1. CDR1 and CDR2 from the germline V gene are MNHEY and SVGAGI. The CDR3 runs 13 residues. The ends lost 8 bases at V and 6 bases at J; junction bases unmatched: 6. CDR3 DNA sequence: TGTGCCAGCGCCGGGACAGGGGGACTCGAGCAGTACTTC. Translation: CASAGTGGLEQYF.

This chain links TRBV6-5 with TRBJ2-5, with 9 positions matching TRBD2. V lost 6 bases to trimming and J lost 5 bases; unmatched junction nucleotides: 4. Looked up from germline, CDR1 is MNHEY and CDR2 is SVGAGI. The CDR3 runs to 13 residues. The DNA for the CDR3 is TGTGCCAGCAGAACCAGCGGGGGGGAGACCCAGTACTTC. It encodes CASRTSGGETQYF.

Remarks on this clone: At one end the junction does not follow the germline gene, possibly because of a read error. The gene calls are TRBV7-7 and TRBJ2-1; 9 nucleotides line up with TRBD1. Germline CDR1 SSHAT, CDR2 FNYEAQ (reference sequence). The CDR3 loop spans 16 amino acids. The DNA for the CDR3 is TGTGCTAGCAGCCCCAGGACGGGACAGGGTTACGGTGAGCAGTTCTTC. Encoded protein: CASSPRTGQGYGEQFF. The complete variable domain, with remaining parts taken from reference TRBV7-7 and TRBJ2-1, reads GAGVSQSPRYKVTKRGQDVTLRCDPISSHATLYWYQQALGQGPEFLTYFNYEAQPDKSGLPSDRFSAERPEGSISTLTIQRTEQRDSAMYRCASSPRTGQGYGEQFFGPGTRLTVL.